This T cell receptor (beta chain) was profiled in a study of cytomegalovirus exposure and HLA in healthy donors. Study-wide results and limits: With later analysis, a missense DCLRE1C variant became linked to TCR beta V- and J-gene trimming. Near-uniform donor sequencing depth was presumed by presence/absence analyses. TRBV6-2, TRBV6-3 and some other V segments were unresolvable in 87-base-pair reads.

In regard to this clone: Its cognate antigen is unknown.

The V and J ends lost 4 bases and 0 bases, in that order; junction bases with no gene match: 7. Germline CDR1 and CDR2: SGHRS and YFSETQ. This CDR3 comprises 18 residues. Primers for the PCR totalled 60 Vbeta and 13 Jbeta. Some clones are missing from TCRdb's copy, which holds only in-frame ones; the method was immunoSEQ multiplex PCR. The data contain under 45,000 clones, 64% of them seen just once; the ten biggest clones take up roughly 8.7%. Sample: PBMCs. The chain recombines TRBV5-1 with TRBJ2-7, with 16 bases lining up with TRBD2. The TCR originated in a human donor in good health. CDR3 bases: TGCGCCAGCAGCGTCGGGACTAGCGGGGGGGTTAGCTCCTACGAGCAGTACTTC. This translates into CASSVGTSGGVSSYEQYF.